This TCR beta chain was identified during a study of CD8 T cells in ankylosing spondylitis. Study results and caveats: A subset of motif variants has previously been described in the synovial fluid and blood of reactive arthritis. Roughly eight highly homologous variants made up a TCR beta motif that seemed to typify ankylosing spondylitis blood.

TCRdb reanalysed the 5' RACE reads using MiXCR and keeps one entry per CDR3 protein. The sample lists about 250,000 distinct CDR3 sequences, around 32% occurring once. Between the trimmed V and J ends, which lost 5 bases and 4 bases, there was a span of 12 bases. Germline V CDR1 and CDR2: SGHTA, FQGNSA. The CDR3 has 13 amino acids. To note about this clonotype: Its matching antigen is unknown.

This chain uses TRBV7-2 with TRBJ2-7; tentatively, D is TRBD1 (5 bases). Material for sequencing was blood, either unsorted or a sorted T cell fraction (not recorded which). The receptor was isolated from a male donor with ankylosing spondylitis or in good health (not recorded which). This CDR3 reads CASSSQRGYEQYF. DNA of the CDR3: TGTGCCAGCAGCAGTCAAAGGGGTTACGAGCAGTACTTC.